The 13 T cell receptor beta chains below all came from one sample that was sequenced in a study of Ad26.COV2.S vaccination and SARS-CoV-2 variants (dated by TCRdb to about 2021). Taken with the paper, the label for treatment or condition translates to: 15 to 20 received Ad26.COV2.S at low or high dose, single or two shots; about 5 received placebo; per-sample allocation not given. For vaccine and placebo recipients, repertoires were sequenced using samples collected on day 63 after the first injection. Library preparation used the immunoSEQ multiplex PCR assay. The immuneACCESS repertoire file appears here via TCRdb, limited to in-frame rearrangements. These files lack a portion of the clones; in checked studies, under half of the deficit traces to unresolved V genes, and the cause of the others is not known. The sample has roughly 400,000 clones on record, about nine tenths of them singletons. The ten largest clonotypes hold under 2% of the sample.

Sample: peripheral blood, taken in a trial of Ad26.COV2.S vaccine versus placebo. These TCRs come from a person between 18 and 65 years old who received the Ad26.COV2.S COVID-19 vaccine or a placebo.

This clone was found once. The CDR3: CASSLGPNQPQHF. CDR3 in DNA: TGTGCCAGCAGTTTAGGACCTAATCAGCCCCAGCATTTT. The chain carries TRBV27 and TRBJ1-5; no firm D call. The germline V and J ends were trimmed by 2 bases and 4 bases, with 6 bases remaining between them. The CDR3 spans 13 residues. Germline V gives CDR1 MNHEY, CDR2 SMNVEV (reference sequence).

The gene calls are TRBV11-2 and TRBJ2-2; D gene uncertain. In germline, CDR1 is SGHAT, CDR2 FQNNGV. The CDR3 consists of 16 residues. V lost 5 bases and J 2 bases, leaving 15 bases between the germline ends. The CDR3 DNA reads TGTGCCAGCAGCCCGCGCCCGGGCCCTAACACCGGGGAGCTGTTTTTT. Translated, it gives CASSPRPGPNTGELFF.

This clone was counted a few times. This rearrangement joins TRBV30 to TRBJ2-7; TRBD1 agrees at 7 bases. V gave up 1 base and J gave up 2 bases; unmatched junction bases: 5. This CDR3 has 14 residues. Germline CDR1 GTSNPN, CDR2 SVGIG (reference sequence). CDR3 bases: TGTGCCTGGAGTGCGGATACAGGGGCCTACGAGCAGTACTTC. Translated: CAWSADTGAYEQYF.

This chain joins TRBV7-9 and TRBJ2-5; D possibly matches TRBD1 or TRBD2 (6 bases each). The CDR3 has 14 amino acids. The V and J ends lost 6 bases and 0 bases respectively, with 11 bases between them. CDR1 SEHNR and CDR2 FQNEAQ come from the germline V gene (reference sequence). DNA for the CDR3: TGTGCCAGCAGTAAGGGGGGCCACCAAGAGACCCAGTACTTC. Amino acid sequence: CASSKGGHQETQYF.

V and J are TRBV6-5 and TRBJ2-3; TRBD1 aligns across 9 bases. Germline assignment: CDR1 MNHEY and CDR2 SVGAGI. The CDR3 consists of 13 residues. Trimming took 8 bases from V and 4 from J; bases not matched to a gene: 4. The CDR3, as DNA: TGTGCCAGCGGGGACAGGGTATCAGATACGCAGTATTTT. It encodes CASGDRVSDTQYF.

This chain joins TRBV11-2 and TRBJ1-1; D not resolved. The CDR3 contains 11 residues. CDR1 is SGHAT and CDR2 is FQNNGV in the germline V gene. The DNA for the CDR3 is TGTGCTAAGGGTTGGGCCACTGAAGCTTTCTTT. Residues: CAKGWATEAFF.

The V and J genes are TRBV9 and TRBJ2-1; 8 bases map to TRBD1. Germline-derived CDR1 and CDR2 are SGDLS and YYNGEE. Losses at the gene ends were 4 bases for V and 12 bases for J; bases not matched to a gene: 9. The CDR3 is 13 amino acids. The CDR3 nucleotides are TGTGCCAGCAGCCCATATTCCGGGACAGGGCAGTTCTTC. Translating gives CASSPYSGTGQFF.

This chain joins TRBV5-4 and TRBJ2-2, with a possible D match to TRBD2 (5 bases). V was clipped by 4 bases and J by 0 bases, with 10 bases between them. The germline V gene has CDR1 SGHNT and CDR2 YYREEE (reference sequence). The CDR3 is made up of 15 amino acids. In DNA, the CDR3 is TGTGCCAGCAGCGCTACTAGGGCGAACACCGGGGAGCTGTTTTTT. This gives the protein CASSATRANTGELFF.

This chain joins TRBV7-2 and TRBJ1-3; D might be TRBD1 (6 bases). The CDR3 is 15 residues long. Germline CDR1 reads SGHTA; CDR2 reads FQGNSA. The V and J ends lost 4 bases and 5 bases respectively, with 15 bases between them. In nucleotides, the CDR3 is TGTGCCAGCAGCTCTCATTCAACAGGGAGAAACACCATATATTTT. Protein: CASSSHSTGRNTIYF.

This clone was observed a few times. The CDR3 reads CASSGRRSGNTIYF. The CDR3 nucleotides read TGTGCCAGTAGCGGACGGCGCTCTGGAAACACCATATATTTT. The chain joins TRBV19 to TRBJ1-3; D gene uncertain. CDR1 and CDR2 from the germline V gene are LNHDA and SQIVND (reference sequence). Trimming left V 6 bases short and J 0 bases short, with 9 bases between. The CDR3 extends over 14 amino acids.

The chain joins TRBV7-2 to TRBJ1-2, with D perhaps matching TRBD1 (6 bases). V shed 4 bases and J shed 7 bases, with 13 bases lying between them. The CDR3 is 13 residues long. Germline V gene data show CDR1 as SGHTA and CDR2 as FQGNSA. The CDR3 DNA sequence: TGTGCCAGCAGCTACACGGGGGGGCTTGGCTACACCTTC. Translation gives CASSYTGGLGYTF.

The chain is built from TRBV6-5 and TRBJ1-3; D gene unclear. The V and J ends lost 6 bases and 5 bases respectively, with 17 bases between them. The V gene's germline CDR1 is MNHEY and CDR2 SVGAGI. This CDR3 contains 15 residues. CDR3 sequence reads: CASSRRVSGRNTIYF. CDR3 bases: TGTGCCAGCAGCCGCCGGGTCTCGGGAAGAAACACCATATATTTT.

This sequence joins TRBV28 and TRBJ2-7; D call uncertain. The CDR3 totals 11 residues. V was clipped by 5 bases and J by 6 bases, with 8 bases between them. Per germline, CDR1 MDHEN and CDR2 SYDVKM. The CDR3 DNA reads as TGTGCCAGCAGTCAACACGCCGAGCAGTACTTC. Encoded protein: CASSQHAEQYF.